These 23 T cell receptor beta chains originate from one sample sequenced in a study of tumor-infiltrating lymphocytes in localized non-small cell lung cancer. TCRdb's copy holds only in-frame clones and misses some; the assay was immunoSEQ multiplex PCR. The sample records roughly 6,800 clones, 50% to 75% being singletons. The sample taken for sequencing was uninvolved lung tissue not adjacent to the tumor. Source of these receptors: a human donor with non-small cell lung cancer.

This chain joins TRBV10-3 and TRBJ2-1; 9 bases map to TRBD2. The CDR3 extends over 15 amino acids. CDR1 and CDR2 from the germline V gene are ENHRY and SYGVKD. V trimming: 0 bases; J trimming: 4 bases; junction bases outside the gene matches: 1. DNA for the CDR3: TGTGCCATCAGTGAGTCCAGCGGGGGGTACAATGAGCAGTTCTTC. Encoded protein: CAISESSGGYNEQFF.

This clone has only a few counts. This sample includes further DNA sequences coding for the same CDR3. The CDR3 is CASSEDRGDTEAFF. CDR3 in DNA: TGTGCCAGCAGTGAAGACAGGGGAGACACTGAAGCTTTCTTT. The chain uses TRBV6-1 and TRBJ1-1, with 7 bases matching TRBD1. The CDR3 totals 14 residues. In germline, CDR1 is MNHNS, CDR2 SASEGT. V was clipped by 1 base and J by 3 bases; unmatched bases: 2.

Here the CDR3 reads CASSSGQGWSQPQHF. The CDR3 coding sequence is TGTGCCAGCAGTTCCGGACAGGGTTGGAGTCAGCCCCAGCATTTT. This chain joins TRBV6-1 and TRBJ1-5, with 8 bases aligning to TRBD1. Per the germline V gene, CDR1 is MNHNS and CDR2 is SASEGT. Trimming cost V 5 bases and J 6 bases; bases outside gene matches: 9. The CDR3 runs to 15 residues.

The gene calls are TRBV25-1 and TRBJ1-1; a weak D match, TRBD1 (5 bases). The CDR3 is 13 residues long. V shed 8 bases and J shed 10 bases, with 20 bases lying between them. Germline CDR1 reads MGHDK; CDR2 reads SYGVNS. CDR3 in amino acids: CASRQMGDSGAFF. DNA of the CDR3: TGTGCCAGCCGCCAAATGGGAGACAGTGGAGCTTTCTTT.

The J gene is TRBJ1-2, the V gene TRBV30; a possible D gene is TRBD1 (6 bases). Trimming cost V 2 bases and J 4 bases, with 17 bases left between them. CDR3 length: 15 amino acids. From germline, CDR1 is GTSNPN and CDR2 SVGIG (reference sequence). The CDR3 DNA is TGTGCCTGGAGTCCCCGGGGGGGCGGGAGCTATGGCTACACCTTC. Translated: CAWSPRGGGSYGYTF.

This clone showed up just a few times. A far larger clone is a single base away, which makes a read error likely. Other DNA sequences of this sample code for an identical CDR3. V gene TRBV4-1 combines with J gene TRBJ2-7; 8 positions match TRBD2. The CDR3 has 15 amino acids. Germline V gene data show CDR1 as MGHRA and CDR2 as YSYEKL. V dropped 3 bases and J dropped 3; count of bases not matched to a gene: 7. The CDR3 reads CASSQLLSGGYEQYF. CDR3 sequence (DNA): TGCGCCAGCAGCCAGCTCCTAAGCGGGGGCTACGAGCAGTACTTC.

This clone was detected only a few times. CDR3 residues: CASSLGTTQETQYF. The CDR3 DNA is TGCGCCAGCAGCTTGGGGACAACCCAAGAGACCCAGTACTTC. The rearrangement links TRBV5-1 to TRBJ2-5; weak D call: TRBD1 (5 bases). This CDR3 region has 14 residues. V was shortened by 0 bases and J by 1 base, with 7 bases between the two germline ends. Germline V gene sequence: CDR1 SGHRS, CDR2 YFSETQ.

For the CDR3, the DNA is TGTGCCAGCAGCTTAGGGCAGGGCCCAGATACGCAGTATTTT. Protein product: CASSLGQGPDTQYF. The V call is TRBV7-9, the J call TRBJ2-3; D is perhaps TRBD1 (5 bases). The CDR3 runs to 14 residues. Germline V lookup: CDR1 SEHNR, CDR2 FQNEAQ (reference sequence). V lost 1 base, J lost 4 bases, and 9 bases lay in between.

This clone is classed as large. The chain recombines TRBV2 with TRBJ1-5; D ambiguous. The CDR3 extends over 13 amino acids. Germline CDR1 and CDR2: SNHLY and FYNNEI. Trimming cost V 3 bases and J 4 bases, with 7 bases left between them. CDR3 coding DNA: TGTGCCAGCAGTGACCAGGCTAATCAGCCCCAGCATTTT. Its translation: CASSDQANQPQHF.

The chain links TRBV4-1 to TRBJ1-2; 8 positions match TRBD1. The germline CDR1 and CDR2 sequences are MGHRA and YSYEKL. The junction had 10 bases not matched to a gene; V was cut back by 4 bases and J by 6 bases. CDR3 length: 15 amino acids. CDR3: CASSLEDRDRDGYTF. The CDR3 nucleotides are TGCGCCAGCAGCCTCGAGGACAGGGATCGAGATGGCTACACCTTC.

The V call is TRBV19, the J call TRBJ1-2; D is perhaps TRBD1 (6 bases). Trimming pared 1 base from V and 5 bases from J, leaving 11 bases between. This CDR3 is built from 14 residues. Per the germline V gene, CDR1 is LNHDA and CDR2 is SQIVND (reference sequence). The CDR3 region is CASSIVRTAYGYTF. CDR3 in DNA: TGTGCCAGTAGTATAGTCCGGACAGCTTATGGCTACACCTTC.

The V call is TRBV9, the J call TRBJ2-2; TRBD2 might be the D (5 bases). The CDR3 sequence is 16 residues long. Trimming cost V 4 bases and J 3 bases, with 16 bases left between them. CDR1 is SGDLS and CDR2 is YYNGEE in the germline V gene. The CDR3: CASSPEAGKDTGELFF. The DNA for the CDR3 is TGTGCCAGCAGCCCGGAGGCAGGAAAGGACACCGGGGAGCTGTTTTTT.

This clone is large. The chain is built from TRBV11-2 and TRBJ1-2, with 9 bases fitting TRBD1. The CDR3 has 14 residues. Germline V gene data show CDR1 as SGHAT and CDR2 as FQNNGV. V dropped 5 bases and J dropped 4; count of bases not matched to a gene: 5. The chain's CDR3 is CASSTGGEGYGYTF. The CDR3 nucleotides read TGTGCCAGCAGCACAGGGGGCGAGGGCTATGGCTACACCTTC.

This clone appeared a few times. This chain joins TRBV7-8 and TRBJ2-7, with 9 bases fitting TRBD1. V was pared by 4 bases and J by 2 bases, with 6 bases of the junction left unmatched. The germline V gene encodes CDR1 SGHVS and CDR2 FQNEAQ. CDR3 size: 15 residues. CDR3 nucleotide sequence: TGTGCCAGCAGCTATTCCGGGACAGGGACCTACGAGCAGTACTTC. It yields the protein CASSYSGTGTYEQYF. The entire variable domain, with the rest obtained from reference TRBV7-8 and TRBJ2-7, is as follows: GAGVSQSPRYKVAKRGQDVALRCDPISGHVSLFWYQQALGQGPEFLTYFQNEAQLDKSGLPSDRFFAERPEGSVSTLKIQRTQQEDSAVYLCASSYSGTGTYEQYFGPGTRLTVT.

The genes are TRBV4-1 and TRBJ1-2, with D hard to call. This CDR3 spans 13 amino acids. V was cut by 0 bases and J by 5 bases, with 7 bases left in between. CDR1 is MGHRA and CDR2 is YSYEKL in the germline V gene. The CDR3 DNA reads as TGCGCCAGCAGCCAAGATCTGTTGTATGGCTACACCTTC. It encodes CASSQDLLYGYTF.

This CDR3 is CASSPDDGYTF. CDR3 nucleotide sequence: TGTGCCAGCAGCCCAGACGATGGCTACACCTTC. This chain uses TRBV2 with TRBJ1-2; D is unclear. V shed 6 bases and J shed 6 bases, with 8 bases lying between them. The CDR3 has 11 residues. The germline V gene encodes CDR1 SNHLY and CDR2 FYNNEI.

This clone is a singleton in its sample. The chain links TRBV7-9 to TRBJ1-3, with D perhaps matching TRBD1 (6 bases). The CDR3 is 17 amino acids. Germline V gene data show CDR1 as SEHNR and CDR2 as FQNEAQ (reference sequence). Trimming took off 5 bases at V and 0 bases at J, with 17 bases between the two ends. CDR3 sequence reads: CASSRRGRGDSGNTIYF. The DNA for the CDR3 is TGTGCCAGCAGCCGCCGGGGCAGGGGAGACTCTGGAAACACCATATATTTT.

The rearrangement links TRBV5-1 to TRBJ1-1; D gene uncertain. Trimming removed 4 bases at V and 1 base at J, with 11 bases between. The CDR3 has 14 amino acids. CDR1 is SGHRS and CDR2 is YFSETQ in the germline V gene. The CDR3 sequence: CASSTDSGNTEAFF. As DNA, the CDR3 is TGCGCCAGCAGCACCGACTCTGGGAACACTGAAGCTTTCTTT.

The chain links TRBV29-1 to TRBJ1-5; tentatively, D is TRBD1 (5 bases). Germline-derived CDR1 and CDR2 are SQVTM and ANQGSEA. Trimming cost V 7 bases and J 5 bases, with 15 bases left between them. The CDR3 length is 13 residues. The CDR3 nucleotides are TGCAGCGCCGGACTTGGACAAGATCAGCCCCAGCATTTT. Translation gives CSAGLGQDQPQHF.

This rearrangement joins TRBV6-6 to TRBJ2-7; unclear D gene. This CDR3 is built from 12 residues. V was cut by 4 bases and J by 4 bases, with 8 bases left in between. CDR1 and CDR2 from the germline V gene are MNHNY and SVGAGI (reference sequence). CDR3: CASSSASYEQYF. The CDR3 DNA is TGTGCCAGCAGTTCCGCCTCTTACGAGCAGTACTTC.

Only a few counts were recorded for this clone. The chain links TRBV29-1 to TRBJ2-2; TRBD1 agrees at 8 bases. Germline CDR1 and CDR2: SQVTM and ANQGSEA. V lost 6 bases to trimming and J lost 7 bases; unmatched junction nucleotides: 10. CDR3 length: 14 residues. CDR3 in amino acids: CSVAGGSIDGELFF. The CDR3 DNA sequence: TGCAGCGTAGCAGGGGGCTCGATCGACGGGGAGCTGTTTTTT.

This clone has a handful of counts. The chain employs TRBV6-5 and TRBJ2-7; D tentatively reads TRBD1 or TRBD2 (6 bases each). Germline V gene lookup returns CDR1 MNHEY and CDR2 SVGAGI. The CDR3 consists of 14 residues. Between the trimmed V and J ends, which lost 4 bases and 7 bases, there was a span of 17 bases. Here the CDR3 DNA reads TGTGCCAGCAGTTCCGAGGCGAAGGGGGGAGAGCAGTACTTC. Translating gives CASSSEAKGGEQYF.

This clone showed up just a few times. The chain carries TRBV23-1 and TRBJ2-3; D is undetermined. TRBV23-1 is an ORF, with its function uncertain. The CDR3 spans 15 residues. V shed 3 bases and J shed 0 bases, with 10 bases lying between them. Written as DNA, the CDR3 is TGCGCCAGCAGTCACACGGTTTCTAGCACAGATACGCAGTATTTT. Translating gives CASSHTVSSTDTQYF.